This T cell receptor (beta chain) originates from a study of regulatory T cells in long-lasting Graves disease. Overall study results and limits: Those with persistent disease had in common more public clonotypes (about 2,500) than new patients (more than 900).

Arm-PCR of CDR3 regions and iRepertoire HTBI primers were the basis on which TCR beta libraries were built. TCRdb called the multiplex PCR reads again in MiXCR, with one record for every CDR3 protein. Of fewer than 350,000 distinct CDR3 sequences in the sample, about 18% were seen once. As to time point: newly diagnosed GD, antithyroid drugs for less than 3 months. Researchers made the TCR library from RNA that was extracted from PBMCs. This clonotype was recorded many times. The antigen is unknown. V gave up 7 bases and J gave up 7 bases, with 23 bases separating them. This CDR3 is 16 amino acids long. Germline V gene data show CDR1 as MNHNS and CDR2 as SASEGT.

The chain recombines TRBV6-1 with TRBJ2-1, with a weak D call TRBD2 (5 bases). The sample was peripheral blood mononuclear cells (PBMCs), taken at new diagnosis, from a patient treated with antithyroid drugs. The TCR sequence derives from a female donor with Graves disease. CDR3 nucleotides: TGTGCCAGCAAGGACTCGTTGGCGGCGACTTTGAATGAGCAGTTCTTC. Its translation: CASKDSLAATLNEQFF.